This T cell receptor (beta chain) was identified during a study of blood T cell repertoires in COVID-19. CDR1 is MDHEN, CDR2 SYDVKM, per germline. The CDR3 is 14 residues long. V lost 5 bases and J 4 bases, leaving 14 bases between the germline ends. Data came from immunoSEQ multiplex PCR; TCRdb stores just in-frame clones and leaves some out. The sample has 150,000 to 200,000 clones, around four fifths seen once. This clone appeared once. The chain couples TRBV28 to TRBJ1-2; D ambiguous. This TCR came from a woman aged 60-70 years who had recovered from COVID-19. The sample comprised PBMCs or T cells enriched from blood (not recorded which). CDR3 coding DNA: TGTGCCAGCAGTGGAGACGGAGCGTCCTATGGCTACACCTTC. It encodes CASSGDGASYGYTF.